This record looks at one T cell receptor beta chain sequence and its context. The antigen is undetermined. The data originate from a study of blood T cells in healthy people across ages. General study results and limits: More naive CD4+ cells and higher diversity were found in long-lived than in aged donors.

Trimming stripped 7 bases from V and 8 bases from J, with 17 bases between. There are 13 residues in the CDR3. The V gene's germline CDR1 is GTSNPN and CDR2 SVGIG (reference sequence). Investigators took around 10 milliliters of peripheral blood from every donor. PBMCs numbering at least 7 million were isolated per sample. The second PCR ran roughly 6 to 12 cycles with a sample-barcoded 5' primer and J-beta primers. The study obtained at least 2.5 million CDR3-containing paired-end reads from every sample. TCRdb re-called the 5' RACE reads through MiXCR, storing one row per CDR3 protein. The sample comprises under 950,000 distinct CDR3 sequences, about 20% of which are singletons, and 20% to 25% rests with the top ten.

The sequence was collected from a man between 65 and 85 years old in good health. The rearrangement joins TRBV30 to TRBJ1-4; D gene unclear. The sequencing sample was made of blood. The CDR3 here is CAFERGKGEKLFF. DNA for the CDR3: TGTGCCTTCGAAAGAGGGAAGGGAGAAAAACTGTTTTTT.